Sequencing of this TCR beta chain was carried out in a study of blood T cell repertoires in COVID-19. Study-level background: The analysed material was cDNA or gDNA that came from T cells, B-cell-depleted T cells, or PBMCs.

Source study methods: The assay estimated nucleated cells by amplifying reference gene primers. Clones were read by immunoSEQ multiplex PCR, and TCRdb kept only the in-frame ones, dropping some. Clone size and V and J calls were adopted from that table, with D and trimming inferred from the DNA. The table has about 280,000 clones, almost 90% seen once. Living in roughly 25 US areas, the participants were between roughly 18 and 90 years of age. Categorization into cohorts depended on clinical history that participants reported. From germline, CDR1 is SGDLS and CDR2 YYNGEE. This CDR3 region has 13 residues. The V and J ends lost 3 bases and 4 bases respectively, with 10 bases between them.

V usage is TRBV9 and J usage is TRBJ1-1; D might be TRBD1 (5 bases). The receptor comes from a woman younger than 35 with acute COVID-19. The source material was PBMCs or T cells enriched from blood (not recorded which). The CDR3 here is CASSAGYFTEAFF. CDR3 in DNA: TGTGCCAGCAGCGCAGGGTATTTCACTGAAGCTTTCTTT.